Listed below are T cell receptor beta chains from one sample, sequenced in a study of vaccination and CD4 T cells after COVID-19. TCRdb passed the PCR reads through MiXCR, listing each CDR3 protein once. Here the sample spans 6,600 or so distinct CDR3 sequences, about a third being singletons. Their cognate antigens are unknown. The material sequenced was CD4+ T cells from blood, cultured in vitro. Receptors originate from a human donor in good health. CDR3s include the opening cysteine and the closing phenylalanine or tryptophan. The order of the fields is V gene, CDR3 length, clone size, D gene, J gene, CDR3 protein, CDR3 DNA. The D gene is left open where the match is weak. Some rows mark clone size as missing; the rest say once, few, many or name a class of expanded clone.

v_call: TRBV5-5; cdr3_length: 15; clone_size: few; d_call: -; j_call: TRBJ1-6; cdr3_aa: CASIPGAVVNSPLHF; cdr3_nt: TGTGCCAGCATCCCTGGGGCAGTCGTTAATTCACCCCTCCACTTT
v_call: TRBV23-1; cdr3_length: 12; clone_size: -; d_call: -; j_call: TRBJ2-7; cdr3_aa: CASSSSSYEQYF; cdr3_nt: TGCGCCAGCAGTTCAAGCTCCTACGAGCAGTACTTC
v_call: TRBV7-9; cdr3_length: 18; clone_size: few; d_call: -; j_call: TRBJ1-5; cdr3_aa: CASSSAVGAHGSNQPQHF; cdr3_nt: TGTGCCAGCAGCTCCGCCGTGGGGGCACATGGGAGCAATCAGCCCCAGCATTTT
v_call: TRBV12-3/TRBV12-4; cdr3_length: 13; clone_size: -; d_call: TRBD1; j_call: TRBJ1-5; cdr3_aa: CASSRTGYQPQHF; cdr3_nt: TGTGCCAGCAGCAGGACAGGTTATCAGCCCCAGCATTTT
v_call: TRBV15; cdr3_length: 15; clone_size: -; d_call: -; j_call: TRBJ2-5; cdr3_aa: CATSRDRAPSETQYF; cdr3_nt: TGTGCCACCAGCAGAGATCGGGCCCCCTCAGAGACCCAGTACTTC
v_call: TRBV6-1; cdr3_length: 15; clone_size: -; d_call: TRBD2; j_call: TRBJ2-3; cdr3_aa: CASSPRTSGGYTQYF; cdr3_nt: TGTGCCAGCAGTCCGAGGACTAGCGGGGGGTATACGCAGTATTTT
v_call: TRBV20-1; cdr3_length: 13; clone_size: -; d_call: -; j_call: TRBJ1-5; cdr3_aa: CSAGSEGDQPQHF; cdr3_nt: TGCAGTGCTGGGTCTGAGGGTGACCAGCCCCAGCATTTT
v_call: TRBV27; cdr3_length: 14; clone_size: -; d_call: TRBD1; j_call: TRBJ2-2; cdr3_aa: CASSFYTGAGELFF; cdr3_nt: TGTGCCAGCAGTTTTTACACAGGGGCCGGGGAGCTGTTTTTT
v_call: TRBV2; cdr3_length: 13; clone_size: few; d_call: -; j_call: TRBJ1-5; cdr3_aa: CASSQGGEQPQHF; cdr3_nt: TGTGCCAGCAGTCAAGGCGGGGAACAGCCCCAGCATTTT
v_call: TRBV20-1; cdr3_length: 11; clone_size: -; d_call: -; j_call: TRBJ1-2; cdr3_aa: CSAEVWDGYTF; cdr3_nt: TGCAGTGCTGAGGTCTGGGATGGCTACACCTTC
v_call: TRBV11-2; cdr3_length: 15; clone_size: -; d_call: TRBD1; j_call: TRBJ1-5; cdr3_aa: CASSLRQGSGQPQHF; cdr3_nt: TGTGCCAGCAGCCTGAGACAGGGGAGCGGTCAGCCCCAGCATTTT
v_call: TRBV5-1; cdr3_length: 12; clone_size: -; d_call: -; j_call: TRBJ1-2; cdr3_aa: CASSSRNYGYTF; cdr3_nt: TGCGCCAGCAGTTCCCGTAACTATGGCTACACCTTC
v_call: TRBV5-6; cdr3_length: 13; clone_size: -; d_call: -; j_call: TRBJ1-1; cdr3_aa: CASSSTMNTEAFF; cdr3_nt: TGTGCCAGCAGCTCAACCATGAACACTGAAGCTTTCTTT
v_call: TRBV19; cdr3_length: 13; clone_size: -; d_call: -; j_call: TRBJ1-5; cdr3_aa: CASRRGEGQPQHF; cdr3_nt: TGTGCCAGTAGGAGGGGCGAAGGTCAGCCCCAGCATTTT
v_call: TRBV6-5; cdr3_length: 15; clone_size: -; d_call: -; j_call: TRBJ1-4; cdr3_aa: CASSYSPGRSEKLFF; cdr3_nt: TGTGCCAGCAGTTATTCCCCCGGTCGGTCAGAAAAACTGTTTTTT
v_call: TRBV7-9; cdr3_length: 15; clone_size: -; d_call: -; j_call: TRBJ1-1; cdr3_aa: CASSFVSGGSTEAFF; cdr3_nt: TGTGCCAGCAGCTTTGTCTCCGGGGGTAGCACTGAAGCTTTCTTT
v_call: TRBV6-2/TRBV6-3; cdr3_length: 13; clone_size: few; d_call: -; j_call: TRBJ1-2; cdr3_aa: CASSPEANYGYTF; cdr3_nt: TGTGCCAGCAGTCCTGAAGCTAACTATGGCTACACCTTC
v_call: TRBV20-1; cdr3_length: 11; clone_size: few; d_call: -; j_call: TRBJ1-1; cdr3_aa: CSVPGNTEAFF; cdr3_nt: TGCAGTGTCCCAGGGAACACTGAAGCTTTCTTT
v_call: TRBV6-5; cdr3_length: 16; clone_size: -; d_call: TRBD1; j_call: TRBJ2-1; cdr3_aa: CASSYFAGGGYNEQFF; cdr3_nt: TGTGCCAGCAGTTACTTCGCAGGGGGCGGCTACAATGAGCAGTTCTTC
v_call: TRBV7-3; cdr3_length: 15; clone_size: -; d_call: TRBD1; j_call: TRBJ2-2; cdr3_aa: CASSIGTVDTGELFF; cdr3_nt: TGTGCCAGCAGCATAGGGACAGTCGACACCGGGGAGCTGTTTTTT
v_call: TRBV20-1; cdr3_length: 16; clone_size: -; d_call: TRBD2; j_call: TRBJ2-2; cdr3_aa: CSARSPGGGNTGELFF; cdr3_nt: TGCAGTGCTAGATCTCCGGGAGGAGGAAACACCGGGGAGCTGTTTTTT
v_call: TRBV5-1; cdr3_length: 12; clone_size: -; d_call: -; j_call: TRBJ2-7; cdr3_aa: CASSLKWDEQYF; cdr3_nt: TGCGCCAGCAGCTTAAAGTGGGACGAGCAGTACTTC
v_call: TRBV27; cdr3_length: 15; clone_size: few; d_call: -; j_call: TRBJ2-3; cdr3_aa: CASSLIPDPTDTQYF; cdr3_nt: TGTGCCAGCAGTTTAATCCCAGATCCCACAGATACGCAGTATTTT
v_call: TRBV2; cdr3_length: 16; clone_size: few; d_call: TRBD1; j_call: TRBJ2-2; cdr3_aa: CASSTQGAQNTGELFF; cdr3_nt: TGTGCCAGCAGTACACAGGGGGCGCAGAACACCGGGGAGCTGTTTTTT
v_call: TRBV6-4; cdr3_length: 13; clone_size: medium-sized; d_call: -; j_call: TRBJ2-2; cdr3_aa: CASSDGDTGELFF; cdr3_nt: TGTGCCAGCAGTGACGGGGACACCGGGGAGCTGTTTTTT
v_call: TRBV29-1; cdr3_length: 12; clone_size: -; d_call: -; j_call: TRBJ2-1; cdr3_aa: CSSSRDRNEQFF; cdr3_nt: TGCAGCTCATCCCGGGACCGTAATGAGCAGTTCTTC
v_call: TRBV27; cdr3_length: 14; clone_size: -; d_call: -; j_call: TRBJ1-1; cdr3_aa: CASSFNTPNTEAFF; cdr3_nt: TGTGCCAGCAGTTTTAACACCCCGAACACTGAAGCTTTCTTT
v_call: TRBV5-8; cdr3_length: 12; clone_size: -; d_call: -; j_call: TRBJ1-2; cdr3_aa: CASSYTPGGYTF; cdr3_nt: TGTGCCAGCAGCTACACACCAGGGGGCTACACCTTC
v_call: TRBV27; cdr3_length: 13; clone_size: -; d_call: -; j_call: TRBJ2-3; cdr3_aa: CASSLRGTDTQYF; cdr3_nt: TGTGCCAGCAGTTTAAGGGGGACAGATACGCAGTATTTT
v_call: TRBV3-1; cdr3_length: 14; clone_size: -; d_call: -; j_call: TRBJ2-5; cdr3_aa: CASSLGAAKETQYF; cdr3_nt: TGTGCCAGCAGCCTCGGAGCGGCTAAAGAGACCCAGTACTTC
v_call: TRBV5-6; cdr3_length: 12; clone_size: -; d_call: -; j_call: TRBJ1-1; cdr3_aa: CASSYYTGKAFF; cdr3_nt: TGTGCCAGCAGCTACTATACAGGGAAAGCTTTCTTT
v_call: TRBV10-3; cdr3_length: 14; clone_size: -; d_call: TRBD2; j_call: TRBJ2-3; cdr3_aa: CASQSGGKADTQYF; cdr3_nt: TGTGCCTCTCAAAGCGGGGGCAAAGCAGATACGCAGTATTTT
v_call: TRBV7-3; cdr3_length: 15; clone_size: few; d_call: TRBD1; j_call: TRBJ2-7; cdr3_aa: CASSYSGTGSYEQYF; cdr3_nt: TGTGCCAGCAGCTACTCCGGGACAGGGTCCTACGAGCAGTACTTC
v_call: TRBV19; cdr3_length: 13; clone_size: -; d_call: -; j_call: TRBJ1-2; cdr3_aa: CASSIAAIYGYTF; cdr3_nt: TGTGCCAGTAGTATTGCCGCCATCTATGGCTACACCTTC
v_call: TRBV27; cdr3_length: 16; clone_size: -; d_call: -; j_call: TRBJ2-1; cdr3_aa: CASTFTGAAHYNEQFF; cdr3_nt: TGTGCCAGCACTTTTACAGGCGCGGCACATTACAATGAGCAGTTCTTC
v_call: TRBV9; cdr3_length: 14; clone_size: -; d_call: -; j_call: TRBJ2-5; cdr3_aa: CASSARDPPGTQYF; cdr3_nt: TGTGCCAGCAGCGCCCGGGACCCGCCGGGGACCCAGTACTTC
v_call: TRBV1; cdr3_length: 16; clone_size: once; d_call: -; j_call: TRBJ1-6; cdr3_aa: CTSSQDSVDRHSPLHF; cdr3_nt: TGCACCAGCAGCCAAGATTCAGTGGACAGGCATTCACCCCTCCACTTT
v_call: TRBV14; cdr3_length: 13; clone_size: -; d_call: -; j_call: TRBJ1-1; cdr3_aa: CASSPSMNTEAFF; cdr3_nt: TGTGCCAGCAGCCCTTCCATGAACACTGAAGCTTTCTTT
v_call: TRBV6-5; cdr3_length: 16; clone_size: few; d_call: -; j_call: TRBJ1-2; cdr3_aa: CASSYDSPVSVYGYTF; cdr3_nt: TGTGCCAGCAGTTACGACAGCCCTGTTTCCGTCTATGGCTACACCTTC
v_call: TRBV20-1; cdr3_length: 14; clone_size: few; d_call: -; j_call: TRBJ1-2; cdr3_aa: CSVNKGLNLYGYTF; cdr3_nt: TGCAGTGTAAATAAGGGACTCAACCTTTATGGCTACACCTTC
v_call: TRBV6-2/TRBV6-3; cdr3_length: 12; clone_size: -; d_call: -; j_call: TRBJ2-5; cdr3_aa: CASSYPPETQYF; cdr3_nt: TGTGCCAGCAGTTACCCCCCCGAGACCCAGTACTTC
v_call: TRBV3-1; cdr3_length: 16; clone_size: -; d_call: -; j_call: TRBJ1-6; cdr3_aa: CASSQRRQLYNSPLHF; cdr3_nt: TGTGCCAGCAGCCAACGCCGGCAGCTTTATAATTCACCCCTCCACTTT
v_call: TRBV6-1; cdr3_length: 14; clone_size: few; d_call: TRBD2; j_call: TRBJ2-1; cdr3_aa: CASSGTSGSNEQFF; cdr3_nt: TGTGCCAGCAGCGGGACTAGCGGGAGCAATGAGCAGTTCTTC
v_call: TRBV6-1; cdr3_length: 12; clone_size: -; d_call: -; j_call: TRBJ1-1; cdr3_aa: CASSAWNTEAFF; cdr3_nt: TGTGCCAGCAGCGCCTGGAACACTGAAGCTTTCTTT
v_call: TRBV7-6; cdr3_length: 13; clone_size: -; d_call: -; j_call: TRBJ1-2; cdr3_aa: CASSLVQGEGYTF; cdr3_nt: TGTGCCAGCAGCTTAGTACAGGGCGAAGGCTACACCTTC
v_call: TRBV5-4; cdr3_length: 14; clone_size: -; d_call: TRBD1; j_call: TRBJ1-1; cdr3_aa: CASRPDRVNTEAFF; cdr3_nt: TGTGCCAGCAGACCTGACAGGGTAAACACTGAAGCTTTCTTT
v_call: TRBV6-1; cdr3_length: 17; clone_size: -; d_call: TRBD1; j_call: TRBJ1-1; cdr3_aa: CASTTIREGASYTEAFF; cdr3_nt: TGTGCCAGTACTACCATTAGGGAGGGGGCGAGTTACACTGAAGCTTTCTTT
v_call: TRBV6-4; cdr3_length: 14; clone_size: few; d_call: -; j_call: TRBJ1-1; cdr3_aa: CASSDTGRIYEAFF; cdr3_nt: TGTGCCAGCAGCGACACAGGAAGGATTTATGAAGCTTTCTTT
v_call: TRBV12-3/TRBV12-4; cdr3_length: 14; clone_size: -; d_call: -; j_call: TRBJ2-7; cdr3_aa: CASSFQTVSGEQYF; cdr3_nt: TGTGCCAGCAGTTTTCAAACTGTTTCGGGCGAGCAGTACTTC
v_call: TRBV28; cdr3_length: 14; clone_size: once; d_call: TRBD1; j_call: TRBJ2-7; cdr3_aa: CASSLSGTGVEQYF; cdr3_nt: TGTGCCAGCAGTTTATCAGGGACAGGGGTCGAGCAGTACTTC
v_call: TRBV13; cdr3_length: 12; clone_size: -; d_call: -; j_call: TRBJ2-3; cdr3_aa: CASSVVTDTQYF; cdr3_nt: TGTGCCAGCAGCGTAGTCACAGATACGCAGTATTTT
v_call: TRBV29-1; cdr3_length: 11; clone_size: -; d_call: -; j_call: TRBJ1-1; cdr3_aa: CSVEPTGEAFF; cdr3_nt: TGCAGCGTAGAACCGACAGGAGAAGCTTTCTTT
v_call: TRBV5-1; cdr3_length: 14; clone_size: -; d_call: -; j_call: TRBJ1-1; cdr3_aa: CASSFGGADTEAFF; cdr3_nt: TGCGCCAGCAGCTTCGGGGGCGCGGACACTGAAGCTTTCTTT
v_call: TRBV6-5; cdr3_length: 14; clone_size: -; d_call: -; j_call: TRBJ1-1; cdr3_aa: CASSYGTPNTEASF; cdr3_nt: TGTGCCAGCAGTTACGGGACACCGAACACTGAAGCTTCCTTT
v_call: TRBV2; cdr3_length: 12; clone_size: -; d_call: -; j_call: TRBJ1-2; cdr3_aa: CASSASADGYTF; cdr3_nt: TGTGCCAGCAGTGCCTCGGCGGACGGCTACACCTTC